At least ten counts were recorded for the clone carrying this TCR beta chain. The data originate from a study of regulatory T cells in long-lasting Graves disease. The sample's time point: newly diagnosed GD, antithyroid drugs for less than 3 months. TCR sequences were obtained from RNA taken from PBMCs. Construction of the TCR beta libraries employed iRepertoire HTBI primers in conjunction with Arm-PCR of CDR3 regions. Via MiXCR, TCRdb re-called the multiplex PCR reads, giving one row per CDR3 protein. The sample holds under 800,000 distinct CDR3 sequences; approximately 15% are singletons and the top ten take roughly 18%. The CDR3 consists of 18 residues. Germline V gene lookup returns CDR1 MDHEN and CDR2 SYDVKM. V shed 5 bases and J 4 bases; nucleotides not matched to a gene: 15. These same data were also listed under a study on T cells in Graves' hyperthyroidism and ophthalmopathy. Per that study: In the blood, most expanded thyroid clonotypes above 0.001 appeared as well.

The receptor comes from a woman aged 25 to 39 with Graves disease. This material consisted of peripheral blood mononuclear cells (PBMCs), taken at new diagnosis, from a patient treated with antithyroid drugs. The chain recombines TRBV28 with TRBJ1-4, with 8 nucleotides matching TRBD1. The CDR3 region is CASSPPPGQGPNNEKLFF. In DNA form, the CDR3 reads TGTGCCAGCAGTCCCCCCCCTGGACAGGGCCCCAATAATGAAAAACTGTTTTTT.